The sequence of this T cell receptor beta chain was determined in a study of OX40 agonist ivuxolimab in advanced cancers. Produced via immunoSEQ multiplex PCR; TCRdb's table is partial and in-frame only. The sample consists of fewer than 100,000 clones, about 83% of them appearing once. The V and J ends lost 10 bases and 3 bases respectively, with 21 bases between them. CDR3 length equals 16 residues. CDR1 SNHLY and CDR2 FYNNEI come from the germline V gene. About this clone itself: The antigen remains unidentified.

Whole-study findings and limits: The mean number of expanded clones was higher in CD8+ T cells than in CD4+.

The sequencing used CD4+ or CD8+ T cells sorted from blood, collected in a trial of the OX40 agonist ivuxolimab. This TCR came from an adult with an advanced solid tumor such as melanoma, head and neck, liver or kidney cancer. V and J are TRBV2 and TRBJ1-4; D is undetermined. The CDR3 DNA reads as TGTGCCACCGCCTTTAGGCCAGAGAGCTCTAATGAAAAACTGTTTTTT. It encodes CATAFRPESSNEKLFF.